This TCR beta chain was sequenced for a study of blood T cell repertoires in COVID-19. As for the study in general: The samples span acute and convalescent COVID-19 from the United States, Italy and Spain. Sources were T cells, B-cell-depleted T cells, or PBMCs; the material itself was cDNA or gDNA.

Authors' processing steps: Cell counts per sample came from amplifying reference gene primers. Using immunoSEQ multiplex PCR, the repertoire was profiled, and TCRdb retains in-frame clones only, with some absent. That table furnishes V, J and clone size, whereas the DNA furnished D and trimming. Seen here are about 190,000 clones, about 88% observed once, and the top ten hold approximately 1.5%. The CDR3 is made up of 12 amino acids. The V gene lost 10 bases and the J gene lost 0 bases, with 7 bases spanning the gap. Sequencing input: peripheral blood. The TCR was taken from a man between 18 and 35 years old with active or convalescent COVID-19. This chain connects TRBV12-3 or TRBV12-4 to TRBJ1-3; D not certain. The CDR3 region is CATTVSGNTIYF. The CDR3 nucleotides are TGTGCCACGACTGTCTCTGGAAACACCATATATTTT.